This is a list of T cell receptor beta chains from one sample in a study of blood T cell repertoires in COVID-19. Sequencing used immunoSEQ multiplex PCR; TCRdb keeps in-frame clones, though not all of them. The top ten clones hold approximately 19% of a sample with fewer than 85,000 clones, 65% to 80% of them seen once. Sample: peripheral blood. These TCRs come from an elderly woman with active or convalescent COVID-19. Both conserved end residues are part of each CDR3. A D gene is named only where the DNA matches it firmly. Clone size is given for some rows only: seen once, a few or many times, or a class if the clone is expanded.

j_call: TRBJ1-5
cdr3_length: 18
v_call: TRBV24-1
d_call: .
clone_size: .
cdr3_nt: TGTGCCACCAGTGATTCCTTTATCTGTAATCGTCTTAATCAGCCCCAGCATTTT
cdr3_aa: CATSDSFICNRLNQPQHF

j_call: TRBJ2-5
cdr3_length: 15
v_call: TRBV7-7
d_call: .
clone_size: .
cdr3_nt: TGTGCTAGCAGCCCCAGCGCGGGGGCCCAAGAGACCCAGTACTTC
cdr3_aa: CASSPSAGAQETQYF

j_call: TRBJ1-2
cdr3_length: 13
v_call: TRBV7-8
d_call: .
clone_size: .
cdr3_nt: TGTGCCAGCAGCCCCGGAGCGGGCGGCGGCTACACCTTC
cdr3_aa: CASSPGAGGGYTF

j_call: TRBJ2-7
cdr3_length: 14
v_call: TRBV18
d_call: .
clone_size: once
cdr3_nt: TGTGCCAGCTCACCTGTACAGGGTCAGTCCGAGCAGTACTTC
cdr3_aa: CASSPVQGQSEQYF

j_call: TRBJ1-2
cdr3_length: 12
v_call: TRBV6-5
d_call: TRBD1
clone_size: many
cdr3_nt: TGTGCCAGCAGGCAGGGGGCTCGGGGCTACACCTTC
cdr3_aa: CASRQGARGYTF

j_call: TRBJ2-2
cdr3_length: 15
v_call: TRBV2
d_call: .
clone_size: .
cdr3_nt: TGTGCCAGCAGTGAAATACAGCCATCGATCGGGGAGCTGTTTTTT
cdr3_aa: CASSEIQPSIGELFF

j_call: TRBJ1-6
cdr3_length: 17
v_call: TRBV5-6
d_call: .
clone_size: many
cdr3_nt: TGTGCCAGCAGCTTGGAACCGGGTGGCTCCTATAATTCACCCCTCCACTTT
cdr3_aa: CASSLEPGGSYNSPLHF

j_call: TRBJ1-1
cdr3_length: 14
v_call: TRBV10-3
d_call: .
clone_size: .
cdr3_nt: TGTGCCATCAGCCAGTCGTCGGCGGGCACTGAAGCTTTCTTT
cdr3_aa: CAISQSSAGTEAFF

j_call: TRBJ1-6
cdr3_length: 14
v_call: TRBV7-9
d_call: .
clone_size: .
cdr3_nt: TGTGCCAGCAGCTTAGGACAGCAGAATTCACCCCTCCACTTT
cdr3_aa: CASSLGQQNSPLHF

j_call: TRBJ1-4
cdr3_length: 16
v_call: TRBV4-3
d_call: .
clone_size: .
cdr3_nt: TGCGCCAGCAGCCAAGAGGGGGCAGGGGTGAGTGAAAAACTGTTTTTT
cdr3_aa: CASSQEGAGVSEKLFF

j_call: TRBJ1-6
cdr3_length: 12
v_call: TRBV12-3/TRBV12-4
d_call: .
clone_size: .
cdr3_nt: TGTGCCAGCAGCTTTAGTACCAGCGCCCTCCACTTT
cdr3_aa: CASSFSTSALHF

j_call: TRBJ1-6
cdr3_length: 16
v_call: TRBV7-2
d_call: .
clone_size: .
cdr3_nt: TGTGCCAGCAGCTTAAGCCAGGGCCTTTATAATTCACCCCTCCACTTT
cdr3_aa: CASSLSQGLYNSPLHF

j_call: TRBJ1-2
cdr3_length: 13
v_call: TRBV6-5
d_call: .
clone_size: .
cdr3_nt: TGTGCCAGCAGTTCCCAGGGTAAGGACGGCTACACCTTC
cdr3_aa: CASSSQGKDGYTF

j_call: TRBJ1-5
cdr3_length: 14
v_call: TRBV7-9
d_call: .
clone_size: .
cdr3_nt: TGTGCCAGCAGCCCTCAGGGGAGCAATCAGCCCCAGCATTTT
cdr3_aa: CASSPQGSNQPQHF

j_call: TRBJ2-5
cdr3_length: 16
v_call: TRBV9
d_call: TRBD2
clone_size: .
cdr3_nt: TGTGCCAGCAGCGAGCATCCAGCGGGGGGGCAAGAGACCCAGTACTTC
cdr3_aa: CASSEHPAGGQETQYF

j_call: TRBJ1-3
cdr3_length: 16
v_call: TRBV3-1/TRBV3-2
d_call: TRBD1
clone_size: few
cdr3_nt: TGTGCCAGCAGCAAGGGACAGGCGTACTCTGGAAACACCATATATTTT
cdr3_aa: CASSKGQAYSGNTIYF

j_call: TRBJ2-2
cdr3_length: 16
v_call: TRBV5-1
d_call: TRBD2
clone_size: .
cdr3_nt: TGCGCCAGCAGCAGGACTAGCGGAGCGAACACCGGGGAGCTGTTTTTT
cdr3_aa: CASSRTSGANTGELFF

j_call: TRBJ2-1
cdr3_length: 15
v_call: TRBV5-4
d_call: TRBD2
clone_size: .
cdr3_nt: TGTGCCAGCAGCTTGGAAGGCGGGGGGGCCCGAGAGCAGTTCTTC
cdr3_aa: CASSLEGGGAREQFF

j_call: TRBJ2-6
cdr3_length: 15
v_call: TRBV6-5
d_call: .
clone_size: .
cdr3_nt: TGTGCCAGCAGCCAACAGGGTGCTGGGGCCAACGTCCTGACTTTC
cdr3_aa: CASSQQGAGANVLTF

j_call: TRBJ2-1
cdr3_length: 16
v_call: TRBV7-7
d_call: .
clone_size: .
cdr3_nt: TGTGCTAGCAGCTTAGGGGGGGGCTTGGCCTACAATGAGCAGTTCTTC
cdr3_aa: CASSLGGGLAYNEQFF

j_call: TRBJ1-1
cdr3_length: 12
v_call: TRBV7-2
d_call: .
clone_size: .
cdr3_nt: TGTGCCAGCAGCGCAGTAAACACTGAAGCTTTCTTT
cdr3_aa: CASSAVNTEAFF

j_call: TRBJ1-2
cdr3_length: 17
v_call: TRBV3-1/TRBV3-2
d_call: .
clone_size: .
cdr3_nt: TGTGCCAGCAGCCGCATTGACCCAAGGGCGGGTACCTATGGCTACACCTTC
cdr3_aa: CASSRIDPRAGTYGYTF